The 27 T cell receptor beta chains below come from one sample, sequenced in a study of identical twins. TCRdb used MiXCR to reprocess the 5' RACE reads, holding one entry per CDR3 protein. This table holds 690,000 or so distinct CDR3 sequences, 8.6% found once. These data were also filed under a second study, of yellow fever vaccine responses in identical twins.

The source material was PBMCs. The receptors here all came from a young woman in good health.

The table lists this clonotype with many counts. The V call is TRBV5-1, the J call TRBJ1-4; 11 bases line up with TRBD1. The CDR3 covers 14 residues. Per the germline V gene, CDR1 is SGHRS and CDR2 is YFSETQ. Trimming took 4 bases from V and 8 from J; bases not matched to a gene: 4. The CDR3 is CASSTDRGQEKLFF. CDR3 nucleotide sequence: TGCGCCAGCAGCACGGACAGGGGGCAAGAAAAACTGTTTTTT. Using reference TRBV5-1 and TRBJ1-4 for the parts outside the CDR3, the full variable domain is KAGVTQTPRYLIKTRGQQVTLSCSPISGHRSVSWYQQTPGQGLQFLFEYFSETQRNKGNFPGRFSGRQFSNSRSEMNVSTLELGDSALYLCASSTDRGQEKLFFGSGTQLSVL.

This clonotype was recorded at least ten times. The CDR3 is CASSPPSGNIQYF. The CDR3 coding sequence is TGCGCCAGCAGCCCCCCGAGCGGAAACATTCAGTACTTC. The chain carries TRBV5-1 and TRBJ2-4; a weak D match, TRBD2 (5 bases). Trimming left V 4 bases short and J 6 bases short, with 11 bases between. Germline V lookup: CDR1 SGHRS, CDR2 YFSETQ. This CDR3 is built from 13 residues.

This clonotype was detected a few times. The rearrangement links TRBV28 to TRBJ2-1, with TRBD1 matching 7 bases. V was pared by 3 bases and J by 2 bases, with 25 bases of the junction left unmatched. Germline V lookup: CDR1 MDHEN, CDR2 SYDVKM. The CDR3 totals 22 residues. The DNA of the CDR3 is TGTGCCAGCAGTTTTCCTTCAATGCCGCAGGGGGTGTCCCCAGACACCTACAATGAGCAGTTCTTC. Amino acid sequence: CASSFPSMPQGVSPDTYNEQFF.

This clonotype showed up many times. This chain connects TRBV14 to TRBJ2-7, with D perhaps TRBD1 or TRBD2 (5 bases each). V lost 4 bases and J 6 bases, leaving 7 bases between the germline ends. This CDR3 is built from 11 residues. CDR1 and CDR2 (germline): SGHDN, FVKESK. Here the CDR3 reads CASSPGPEQYF. CDR3 nucleotides: TGTGCCAGCAGCCCGGGACCCGAGCAGTACTTC. Full variable domain (outside the CDR3, taken from reference TRBV14 and TRBJ2-7): EAGVTQFPSHSVIEKGQTVTLRCDPISGHDNLYWYRRVMGKEIKFLLHFVKESKQDESGMPNNRFLAERTGGTYSTLKVQPAELEDSGVYFCASSPGPEQYFGPGTRLTVT.

This sequence joins TRBV27 and TRBJ2-7; 7 bases are a match to TRBD1. The V and J ends lost 2 bases and 3 bases, in that order; junction bases with no gene match: 4. The CDR3 extends over 14 amino acids. CDR1 and CDR2 (germline): MNHEY, SMNVEV (reference sequence). The CDR3 sequence: CASSLAQGIYEQYF. The CDR3 region has the DNA TGTGCCAGCAGTTTAGCACAGGGGATCTACGAGCAGTACTTC.

In this sample, this clonotype turned up a few times. The V and J genes are TRBV7-3 and TRBJ2-1; 9 bases agree with TRBD2. Unmatched junction bases numbered 6, after V lost 2 bases and J lost 4 bases. Germline-derived CDR1 and CDR2 are SGHTA and FQGTGA. This CDR3 has 16 residues. CDR3 residues: CASSLVGGGGYNEQFF. DNA for the CDR3: TGTGCCAGCAGCTTAGTCGGCGGGGGGGGATACAATGAGCAGTTCTTC.

The sample holds a few counts of this clonotype. The gene calls are TRBV9 and TRBJ2-7, with D hard to call. This CDR3 region has 15 residues. Trimming removed 0 bases from V and 2 bases from J, with 12 bases in between. CDR1 is SGDLS and CDR2 is YYNGEE in the germline V gene. The CDR3 DNA sequence: TGTGCCAGCAGCGTAGAGTGGCATCCGACCTACGAGCAGTACTTC. It yields the protein CASSVEWHPTYEQYF.

V usage is TRBV27 and J usage is TRBJ1-6; 7 nucleotides align to TRBD1. The CDR3 is 16 residues long. Germline-derived CDR1 and CDR2 are MNHEY and SMNVEV (reference sequence). J was trimmed by 7 bases and V by 3 bases; bases with no gene match: 9. For the CDR3, the DNA is TGTGCCAGCAGTTTCCCCCGGGACAGTCCCAATTCACCCCTCCACTTT. It translates to CASSFPRDSPNSPLHF.

This clonotype was counted between two and nine times. The J gene is TRBJ1-1, the V gene TRBV27; no clear D gene. Germline lookup yields CDR1 MNHEY and CDR2 SMNVEV (reference sequence). V lost 0 bases, J lost 1 base, and 12 bases lay in between. The length of the CDR3 is 16 residues. The CDR3 is CASSLSSSLGNTEAFF. CDR3 nucleotide sequence: TGTGCCAGCAGTTTATCGTCCAGCCTAGGGAACACTGAAGCTTTCTTT.

This clonotype appeared many times. This chain joins TRBV20-1 and TRBJ2-7; D possibly corresponds to TRBD2 (6 bases). The CDR3 consists of 11 residues. The V end was cut by 6 bases, the J end by 6 bases, with 12 bases between. Germline-derived CDR1 and CDR2 are DFQATT and SNEGSKA (reference sequence). CDR3 in DNA: TGCAGTGCCGCGATCGGGGGCGAGCAGTACTTC. It specifies CSAAIGGEQYF.

This clonotype was observed many times. Germline and junction disagree at one end, which may indicate a read error. This chain uses TRBV7-7 with TRBJ2-1; 10 nucleotides match TRBD2. The germline gives CDR1 SSHAT, CDR2 FNYEAQ (reference sequence). The CDR3 sequence is 17 residues long. The CDR3 sequence: CASSLEASGGSYNEQFF. CDR3 nucleotide sequence: TGTGCTAGCAGCTTAGAGGCTAGCGGGGGCTCCTACAATGAGCAGTTCTTC.

This clonotype was seen at least ten times. CDR3 loop: CASSLVVSTGELFF. CDR3 coding DNA: TGTGCCAGCAGCCTGGTGGTGAGCACCGGGGAGCTGTTTTTT. This chain connects TRBV3-1 to TRBJ2-2, with D unresolved. V lost 4 bases and J 4 bases, leaving 10 bases between the germline ends. CDR3 length: 14 amino acids. The germline V gene has CDR1 LGHDT and CDR2 YNNKEL (reference sequence).

The chain combines TRBV27 with TRBJ2-7; D unclear. V dropped 7 bases and J dropped 2 bases, with 12 bases sitting between them. Germline loops: CDR1 MNHEY, CDR2 SMNVEV (reference sequence). CDR3 length: 13 amino acids. In DNA, the CDR3 is TGTGCCAGCATCCACCCCGACACCTACGAGCAGTACTTC. This translates into CASIHPDTYEQYF.

This clonotype occurred a few times. The rearrangement links TRBV6-2 or TRBV6-3 to TRBJ2-7; 7 bases fit TRBD2. Germline V lookup: CDR1 MNHEY, CDR2 SVGEGT. V lost 7 bases to trimming and J lost 2 bases; unmatched junction nucleotides: 11. This CDR3 spans 15 amino acids. In nucleotides, the CDR3 is TGTGCCAGCACCACCAGCGGGGTACCCCCCTACGAGCAGTACTTC. Protein product: CASTTSGVPPYEQYF.

This clonotype was counted ten times or more. The rearrangement links TRBV7-2 to TRBJ2-5, with a weak D call TRBD2 (6 bases). This CDR3 is built from 17 residues. Per germline, CDR1 SGHTA and CDR2 FQGNSA. V was trimmed by 0 bases and J by 4 bases, leaving 18 bases between them. The chain's CDR3 is CASSLAIQTRVGETQYF. The CDR3 region has the DNA TGTGCCAGCAGCTTAGCGATACAGACTAGGGTGGGAGAGACCCAGTACTTC.

The V and J genes are TRBV20-1 and TRBJ2-3, with 10 bases aligning to TRBD2. J was trimmed by 2 bases and V by 3 bases; bases with no gene match: 8. The CDR3 is 16 amino acids. In germline, CDR1 is DFQATT, CDR2 SNEGSKA (reference sequence). Written as DNA, the CDR3 is TGCAGTGCTAGGGCCTCTAGCGGGAGCTTCACAGATACGCAGTATTTT. Translating gives CSARASSGSFTDTQYF.

This clonotype has only a few counts. This chain joins TRBV30 and TRBJ2-2; 11 bases line up with TRBD2. V lost 3 bases and J lost 1; bases outside the gene matches: 7. CDR1 is GTSNPN and CDR2 is SVGIG in the germline V gene (reference sequence). This CDR3 has 17 amino acids. CDR3 loop: CAWRPTSGGQNTGELFF. CDR3 nucleotides: TGTGCCTGGAGACCCACTAGCGGGGGCCAGAACACCGGGGAGCTGTTTTTT.

This clonotype was counted many times. The rearrangement links TRBV29-1 to TRBJ2-7; D assignment may be TRBD1 or TRBD2 (6 bases each). This CDR3 is built from 16 residues. Germline CDR1 is SQVTM and CDR2 is ANQGSEA. V lost 5 bases, J lost 3 bases, and 23 bases lay in between. The CDR3 loop reads CSVSGGGQGGVYEQYF. The CDR3 coding sequence is TGCAGCGTTTCCGGGGGCGGACAAGGAGGGGTCTACGAGCAGTACTTC.

The CDR3 sequence is CASSLHAEKTSGRAHEQFF. The CDR3 DNA is TGTGCCAGCAGTTTACACGCCGAAAAAACTAGCGGGAGGGCCCATGAGCAGTTCTTC. V is TRBV27 and J is TRBJ2-1; 13 bases are a match to TRBD2. The junction had 15 bases not matched to a gene; V was cut back by 2 bases and J by 8 bases. The CDR3 has 19 amino acids. Germline values: CDR1 MNHEY, CDR2 SMNVEV (reference sequence).

There are a few counts of this clonotype. The J gene is TRBJ2-2, the V gene TRBV4-2, with 11 bases lining up with TRBD2. Germline V CDR1 and CDR2: LGHNA, YNFKEQ. The CDR3 is 16 residues long. The V and J ends lost 4 bases and 1 base, in that order; junction bases with no gene match: 2. The CDR3 nucleotides are TGTGCCAGCAGCCCGACTAGCGGGAAGAACACCGGGGAGCTGTTTTTT. Amino acid sequence: CASSPTSGKNTGELFF.

This clonotype was detected a few times. The chain has TRBV5-6 and TRBJ2-3, with 7 bases fitting TRBD1. Unmatched junction bases numbered 6, after V lost 6 bases and J lost 5 bases. Germline loops: CDR1 SGHDT, CDR2 YYEEEE. There are 13 residues in the CDR3. The CDR3 DNA reads TGTGCCAGCACTCGACAGGGTCAAGATACGCAGTATTTT. Amino acid sequence: CASTRQGQDTQYF. The variable domain in full, with the rest retrieved from reference TRBV5-6 and TRBJ2-3, is DAGVTQSPTHLIKTRGQQVTLRCSPKSGHDTVSWYQQALGQGPQFIFQYYEEEERQRGNFPDRFSGHQFPNYSSELNVNALLLGDSALYLCASTRQGQDTQYFGPGTRLTVL.

This chain links TRBV18 with TRBJ2-5; 9 bases line up with TRBD1. Looked up from germline, CDR1 is KGHSH and CDR2 is LQKENI. The CDR3 length is 16 residues. The V gene end was trimmed by 4 bases and the J gene end by 4 bases; junction bases not matched to a gene: 10. CDR3 loop: CASSLQGAPIGETQYF. The CDR3 nucleotides read TGTGCCAGCTCACTACAGGGGGCCCCCATTGGAGAGACCCAGTACTTC. Full variable domain (remainder filled in from reference TRBV18 and TRBJ2-5): NAGVMQNPRHLVRRRGQEARLRCSPMKGHSHVYWYRQLPEEGLKFMVYLQKENIIDESGMPKERFSAEFPKEGPSILRIQQVVRGDSAAYFCASSLQGAPIGETQYFGPGTRLLVL.

This clonotype was seen at least ten times. The CDR3 DNA sequence: TGCGCCAGCAGGGCTAGCGGGAGGAATGAGCAGTACTTC. Amino acid sequence: CASRASGRNEQYF. The chain carries TRBV5-1 and TRBJ2-7; TRBD2 matches 11 bases. Germline CDR1 is SGHRS and CDR2 is YFSETQ. V shed 5 bases, J shed 7 bases, and the junction held 5 bases outside the gene matches. CDR3 length equals 13 residues.

This clonotype was picked up many times. The chain combines TRBV27 with TRBJ2-7; D is possibly TRBD1 (6 bases). Germline V lookup: CDR1 MNHEY, CDR2 SMNVEV (reference sequence). Trimming shortened V by 2 bases and J by 3 bases, and 17 bases separated the two germline ends. The CDR3 covers 16 residues. This chain's CDR3 is CASSLGTTGSLYEQYF. DNA for the CDR3: TGTGCCAGCAGTTTAGGGACGACAGGAAGCCTCTACGAGCAGTACTTC.

Ten or more counts support this clonotype. The V gene is TRBV4-1, the J gene TRBJ2-1; 7 bases map to TRBD1. V lost 0 bases and J lost 7; bases outside the gene matches: 3. Germline-derived CDR1 and CDR2 are MGHRA and YSYEKL. This CDR3 spans 14 amino acids. The CDR3 region is CASSQEETGNEQFF. CDR3 sequence (DNA): TGCGCCAGCAGCCAAGAAGAGACAGGGAATGAGCAGTTCTTC.

Only a few counts were recorded for this clonotype. A read error may account for a junction end that differs from germline. This chain uses TRBV20-1 with TRBJ2-3; the D gene is possibly TRBD1 (6 bases). Germline V gene lookup returns CDR1 DFQATT and CDR2 SNEGSKA (reference sequence). This CDR3 is built from 12 residues. The CDR3 DNA sequence: TGCAGTCCTAGGGGGTTCACAGATACGCAGTATTTT. It is translated as CSPRGFTDTQYF.

This clonotype was seen many times. The chain couples TRBV12-3 or TRBV12-4 to TRBJ2-5, with D perhaps TRBD1 or TRBD2 (5 bases each). This CDR3 contains 14 residues. V was clipped by 5 bases and J by 4 bases, with 14 bases between them. The CDR3 is CASSAGAWGETQYF. The CDR3 DNA is TGTGCCAGCAGTGCCGGGGCCTGGGGAGAGACCCAGTACTTC.